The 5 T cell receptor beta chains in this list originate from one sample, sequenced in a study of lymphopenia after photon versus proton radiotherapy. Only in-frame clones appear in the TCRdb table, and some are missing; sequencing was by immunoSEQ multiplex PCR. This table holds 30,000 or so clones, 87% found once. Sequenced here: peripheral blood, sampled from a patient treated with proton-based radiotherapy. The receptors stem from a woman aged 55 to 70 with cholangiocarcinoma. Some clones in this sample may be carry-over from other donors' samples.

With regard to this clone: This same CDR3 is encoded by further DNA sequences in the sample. In nucleotides, the CDR3 is TGTGCTAGTGGCAGAGGGGGCGGCAATCAGCCCCAGCATTTT. Translated, it gives CASGRGGGNQPQHF. The V and J genes are TRBV12-5 and TRBJ1-5, with 7 positions matching TRBD1. V shed 6 bases, J shed 2 bases, and the junction held 4 bases outside the gene matches. Germline V lookup: CDR1 LGHNT, CDR2 FRNRAP. The CDR3 contains 14 residues. Looking up the rest from reference TRBV12-5 and TRBJ1-5 gives the full variable domain: DARVTQTPRHKVTEMGQEVTMRCQPILGHNTVFWYRQTMMQGLELLAYFRNRAPLDDSGMPKDRFSAEMPDATLATLKIQPSEPRDSAVYFCASGRGGGNQPQHFGDGTRLSIL.

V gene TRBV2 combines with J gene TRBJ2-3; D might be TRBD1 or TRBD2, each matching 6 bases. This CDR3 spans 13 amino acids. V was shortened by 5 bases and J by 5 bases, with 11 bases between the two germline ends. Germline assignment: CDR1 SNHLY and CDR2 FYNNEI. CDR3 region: CASSTGRGDTQYF. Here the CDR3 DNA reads TGTGCCAGCAGTACAGGGCGGGGAGATACGCAGTATTTT.

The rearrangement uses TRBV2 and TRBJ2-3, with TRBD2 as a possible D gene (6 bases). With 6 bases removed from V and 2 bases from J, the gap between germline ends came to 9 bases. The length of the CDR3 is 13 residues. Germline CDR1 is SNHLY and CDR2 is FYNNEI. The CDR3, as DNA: TGTGCCAGCAGACGGGAGCTCACAGATACGCAGTATTTT. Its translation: CASRRELTDTQYF. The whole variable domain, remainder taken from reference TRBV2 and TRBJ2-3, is EPEVTQTPSHQVTQMGQEVILRCVPISNHLYFYWYRQILGQKVEFLVSFYNNEISEKSEIFDDQFSVERPDGSNFTLKIRSTKLEDSAMYFCASRRELTDTQYFGPGTRLTVL.

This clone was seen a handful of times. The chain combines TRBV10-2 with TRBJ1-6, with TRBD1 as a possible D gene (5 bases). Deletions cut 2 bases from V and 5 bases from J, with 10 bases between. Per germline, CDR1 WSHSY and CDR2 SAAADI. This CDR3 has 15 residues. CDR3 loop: CASSEQGLDNSPLHF. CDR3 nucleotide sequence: TGCGCCAGCAGTGAGCAGGGCCTCGATAATTCACCCCTCCACTTT.

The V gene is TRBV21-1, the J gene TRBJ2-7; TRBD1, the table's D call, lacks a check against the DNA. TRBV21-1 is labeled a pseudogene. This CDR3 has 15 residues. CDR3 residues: CASSKAGTGGDEQYF. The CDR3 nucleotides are TGTGCCAGCAGCAAAGCCGGGACAGGGGGCGACGAGCAGTACTTC.